This T cell receptor (beta chain) was recorded in a study of technical replicates of blood from a handful of donors. The assay was immunoSEQ multiplex PCR, and TCRdb's table has in-frame clones only and misses some. This table holds about 81,000 clones, roughly 95% found once. V lost 0 bases and J 2 bases, leaving 21 bases between the germline ends. Germline V gene data show CDR1 as SGDLS and CDR2 as YYNGEE. This CDR3 region has 19 residues. What was sequenced was T cells isolated from PBMCs. The sequence derives from a human donor in good health. The rearrangement joins TRBV9 to TRBJ2-1; tentative D call: TRBD1 (7 bases). This CDR3 reads CASSVEGGDRRGPYNEQFF. In nucleotides, the CDR3 is TGTGCCAGCAGCGTAGAAGGGGGCGATAGGAGGGGGCCCTACAATGAGCAGTTCTTC.